This T cell receptor beta chain was identified in a study of T-cell memory formation after mild COVID-19. On the study more broadly: TCR clusters were largely donor specific. Overall study results and limits: Shrinking CD4+ clones resided mostly in CM and EM, and CD8+ ones in EMRA. Clones contracting day 15 to 85 were balanced CD4/CD8; later expanders leaned CD4+. Several responding clones turned up in pre-infection memory, indicating that cross-reactive memory may have taken part.

TCRdb itself ran the 5' RACE reads through MiXCR, one entry per CDR3 protein. The sample has fewer than 250,000 distinct CDR3 sequences; about 11% are singletons. Turning to this clonotype: Its target is unknown.

This TCR was recovered from a man aged 18 to 35 who had mild COVID-19 (a few samples of this study predate the infection). Cell type and time point are not known. Material: PBMCs or a T cell subset sorted from them (not recorded which).

The CDR3 nucleotides read TGTGCCAGCAGCCCAATAGCGGGGGCCCGCACAGATACGCAGTATTTT. Encoded protein: CASSPIAGARTDTQYF. This chain connects TRBV7-6 to TRBJ2-3; 9 positions match TRBD2. Germline V gene lookup returns CDR1 SGHVS and CDR2 FNYEAQ. With V trimmed by 5 bases and J by 1 base, 7 bases remained unmatched. The CDR3 consists of 16 residues. Full variable domain (rest looked up from reference TRBV7-6 and TRBJ2-3): GAGVSQSPRYKVTKRGQDVALRCDPISGHVSLYWYRQALGQGPEFLTYFNYEAQQDKSGLPNDRFSAERPEGSISTLTIQRTEQRDSAMYRCASSPIAGARTDTQYFGPGTRLTVL.